The 14 T cell receptor beta chains below all came from one sample that was sequenced in a study of blood T cell repertoires in COVID-19. Generated by immunoSEQ multiplex PCR, the TCRdb table keeps only in-frame clones and is missing some. Altogether fewer than 40,000 clones are present, around nine tenths being singletons, with the ten largest covering about 31%. The sample was peripheral blood. Every receptor here comes from a man aged 65 to 79 with active COVID-19.

The chain uses TRBV5-1 and TRBJ1-6; weak D call: TRBD1 (6 bases). Germline-derived CDR1 and CDR2 are SGHRS and YFSETQ. The ends were cut back, 5 bases at V and 8 bases at J, with 11 bases in the middle. CDR3 length: 13 residues. CDR3 bases: TGCGCCAGCAGTCGGGACACTTATTCACCCCTCCACTTT. Residues: CASSRDTYSPLHF.

The J gene is TRBJ1-2, the V gene TRBV18; TRBD1 might be the D (6 bases). Germline CDR1 KGHSH, CDR2 LQKENI. V shed 0 bases and J shed 7 bases, with 12 bases lying between them. This CDR3 contains 14 residues. Here the CDR3 reads CASSPPGTGIGYTF. The CDR3 nucleotides read TGTGCCAGCTCACCACCGGGCACAGGGATTGGCTACACCTTC.

With regard to this clone: One junction end does not reproduce the germline sequence, and a read error may be involved. V gene TRBV7-7 combines with J gene TRBJ2-5; a weak D match, TRBD2 (5 bases). The CDR3 is 15 residues long. CDR1 is SSHAT, CDR2 FNYEAQ, per germline (reference sequence). As DNA, the CDR3 is TGTGCTAGCAGCTTGGCGGGTTTGTACCAAGAGACCCAGTACTTC. Amino acid sequence: CASSLAGLYQETQYF.

This chain links TRBV28 with TRBJ2-5; 8 bases line up with TRBD1. The CDR3 covers 14 residues. Germline CDR1 is MDHEN and CDR2 is SYDVKM. J was trimmed by 4 bases and V by 3 bases; bases with no gene match: 4. The CDR3 nucleotides read TGTGCCAGCAGTTTGCGGACAGGGAGAGAGACCCAGTACTTC. The encoded protein is CASSLRTGRETQYF.

The CDR3 sequence: CASRPQGALTDTQYF. The CDR3 DNA sequence: TGTGCCAGCAGGCCACAGGGGGCGTTGACAGATACGCAGTATTTT. This chain connects TRBV6-5 to TRBJ2-3; 9 positions match TRBD1. With 6 bases clipped from V and 3 bases from J, the junction kept 7 bases outside the gene matches. Germline loops: CDR1 MNHEY, CDR2 SVGAGI. The length of the CDR3 is 15 residues.

This chain uses TRBV19 with TRBJ2-2, with 8 nucleotides matching TRBD2. Unmatched junction bases numbered 12, after V lost 5 bases and J lost 4 bases. The CDR3 is made up of 17 amino acids. CDR1 LNHDA and CDR2 SQIVND come from the germline V gene (reference sequence). CDR3 loop: CASSEPSGRLSTGELFF. The CDR3 DNA reads TGTGCCAGTAGTGAGCCGAGCGGGAGATTGAGCACCGGGGAGCTGTTTTTT.

The V gene is TRBV28, the J gene TRBJ2-3; 7 nucleotides agree with TRBD1. The CDR3 is 13 residues long. V lost 2 bases, J lost 4 bases, and 0 bases stayed unmatched. Germline values: CDR1 MDHEN, CDR2 SYDVKM. In DNA, the CDR3 is TGTGCCAGCAGTTTAACAGGGGCAGATACGCAGTATTTT. This sequence encodes CASSLTGADTQYF.

This clone was seen just once. The rearrangement links TRBV6-5 to TRBJ1-4; perhaps TRBD1 as D (6 bases). The ends were cut back, 2 bases at V and 7 bases at J, with 17 bases in the middle. This CDR3 comprises 16 residues. The V gene's germline CDR1 is MNHEY and CDR2 SVGAGI. CDR3 loop: CASSYRNRVKVEKLFF. The CDR3 coding sequence is TGTGCCAGCAGTTACAGGAACAGGGTGAAGGTTGAAAAACTGTTTTTT.

There are a few counts of this clone. The chain is built from TRBV3-1 (or the pseudogene TRBV3-2) and TRBJ2-3; a possible D gene is TRBD1 (6 bases). Germline lookup yields CDR1 LGHDT and CDR2 YNNKEL (reference sequence). The CDR3 contains 15 residues. The V end was cut by 5 bases, the J end by 4 bases, with 16 bases between. CDR3 DNA: TGTGCCAGCAGCTCACGGGACACGACGGCAGATACGCAGTATTTT. This encodes CASSSRDTTADTQYF.

This clone appeared once. The V and J genes are TRBV28 and TRBJ2-2; D is possibly TRBD1 (5 bases). The CDR3 has 15 amino acids. Looked up from germline, CDR1 is MDHEN and CDR2 is SYDVKM. The ends were cut back, 4 bases at V and 5 bases at J, with 14 bases in the middle. The chain's CDR3 is CASSYYRSGTGELFF. The CDR3, as DNA: TGTGCCAGCAGTTATTACAGGTCTGGAACCGGGGAGCTGTTTTTT.

V and J are TRBV4-3 and TRBJ2-3; 8 bases fit TRBD1. The CDR3 contains 16 residues. J was trimmed by 2 bases and V by 1 base; bases with no gene match: 5. Germline V gene lookup returns CDR1 LGHNA and CDR2 YSLEER. CDR3 sequence: CASSQGTGSITDTQYF. For the CDR3, the DNA is TGCGCCAGCAGCCAAGGGACAGGGTCGATCACAGATACGCAGTATTTT.

This clone was counted a single time. The gene calls are TRBV13 and TRBJ1-3; D unresolved. The CDR3 consists of 15 residues. Trimming took 5 bases from V and 0 from J, leaving 11 bases between them. Germline V gene sequence: CDR1 PRHDT, CDR2 FYEKMQ (reference sequence). The DNA of the CDR3 is TGTGCCAGCAGCCCAACTGACTTCTCTGGAAACACCATATATTTT. It is translated as CASSPTDFSGNTIYF.

V and J are TRBV7-2 and TRBJ2-7; 11 bases line up with TRBD1. The CDR3 length is 15 residues. V trimming: 3 bases; J trimming: 3 bases; junction bases outside the gene matches: 4. Germline values: CDR1 SGHTA, CDR2 FQGNSA. For the CDR3, the DNA is TGTGCCAGCAGCTTCGGACAGGGGGCTCTCTACGAGCAGTACTTC. Translated: CASSFGQGALYEQYF.

This clone was counted a single time. J is TRBJ2-2 and V is TRBV11-2; 8 bases are shared with TRBD1. CDR3 size: 14 residues. Germline CDR1 reads SGHAT; CDR2 reads FQNNGV. V was clipped by 4 bases and J by 5 bases; unmatched bases: 3. CDR3 DNA sequence: TGTGCCAGCAGCTCAAACAGGGGGACCGGGGAGCTGTTTTTT. It specifies CASSSNRGTGELFF.